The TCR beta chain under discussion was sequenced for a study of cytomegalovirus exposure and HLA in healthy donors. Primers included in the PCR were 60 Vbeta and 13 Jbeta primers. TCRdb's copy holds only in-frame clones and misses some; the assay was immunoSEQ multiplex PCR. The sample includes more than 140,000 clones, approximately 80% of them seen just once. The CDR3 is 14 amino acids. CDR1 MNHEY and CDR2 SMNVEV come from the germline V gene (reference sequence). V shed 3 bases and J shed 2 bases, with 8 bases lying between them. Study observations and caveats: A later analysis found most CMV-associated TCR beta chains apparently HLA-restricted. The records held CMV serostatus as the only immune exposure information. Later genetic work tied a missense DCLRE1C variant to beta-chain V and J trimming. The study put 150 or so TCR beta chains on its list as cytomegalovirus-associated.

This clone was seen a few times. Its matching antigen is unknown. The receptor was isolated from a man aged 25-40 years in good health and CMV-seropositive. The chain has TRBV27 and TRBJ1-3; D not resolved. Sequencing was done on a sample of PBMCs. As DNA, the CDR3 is TGTGCCAGCAGTTTGCGAGGTGCTGGAAACACCATATATTTT. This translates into CASSLRGAGNTIYF.